This T cell receptor (beta chain) was obtained from a study of T cells expressing NK-cell markers. Study in general: CD3+CD56+NKG2C+, CD3+CD56+NKG2C- and CD3+CD56-NKG2C+ T cells, once sorted, supplied the TCR beta repertoires. Points from the study as a whole: One observes that, in a handful of donors, these clonotypes were also the leading ones within the CD3+CD56-NKG2C+ fraction. A handful of donors had dominant NKG2C+ clonotypes that comprised about 1.0-8% of their CD8+ T cells. Uncertainty persisted over the HCMV specificity of expanded NKG2C+ T cell clones.

Note on this clonotype: Antigen specificity is unknown.

TCRdb re-called the 5' RACE reads; one entry per CDR3 protein, DNA not given. The listing records 130,000 to 150,000 distinct CDR3 sequences. From germline, CDR1 is LGHNA and CDR2 YSLEER. This CDR3 contains 16 residues. The rearrangement uses TRBV4-3 and TRBJ2-3; TCRdb's D call of TRBD2 is untestable without DNA. The sequence came from a young man in good health. Specimen: blood T cells: a sorted CD56 or NKG2C T cell subset, CD4+ or CD8+ T cells, or bulk PBMC T cells (not recorded which). CDR3 sequence reads: CASSQGTSGTGDTQYF.